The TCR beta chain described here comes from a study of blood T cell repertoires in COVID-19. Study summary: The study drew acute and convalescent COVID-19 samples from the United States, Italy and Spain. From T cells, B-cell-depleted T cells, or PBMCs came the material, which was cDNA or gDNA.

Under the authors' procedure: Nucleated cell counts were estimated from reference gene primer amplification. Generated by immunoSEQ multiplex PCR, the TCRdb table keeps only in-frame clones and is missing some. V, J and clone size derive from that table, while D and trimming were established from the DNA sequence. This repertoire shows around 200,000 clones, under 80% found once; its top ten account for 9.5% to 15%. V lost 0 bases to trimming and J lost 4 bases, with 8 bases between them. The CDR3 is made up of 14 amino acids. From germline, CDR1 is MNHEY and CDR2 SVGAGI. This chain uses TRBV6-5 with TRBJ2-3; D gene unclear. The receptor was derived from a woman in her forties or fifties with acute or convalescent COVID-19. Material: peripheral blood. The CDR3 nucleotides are TGTGCCAGCAGTTACTCAGTCCGCGCAGATACGCAGTATTTT. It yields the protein CASSYSVRADTQYF.